This is a list of T cell receptor beta chains from one sample in a study of T cell changes during pregnancy in multiple sclerosis. Generated by immunoSEQ multiplex PCR, the TCRdb table keeps only in-frame clones and is missing some. The sample carries about 40,000 clones, approximately 91% recorded once. The source material was PBMCs (not recorded whether the cells were cultured). Receptor source: a female donor with multiple sclerosis, enrolled in a pregnancy study. CDR3s include the opening cysteine and the closing phenylalanine or tryptophan. The D gene is left open where the match is weak. Only part of the rows carry a size: once, few, many, or a class if the clone is expanded.

CASSSSGRYQETQYF,TGCGCCAGCAGCTCTTCCGGCCGGTACCAAGAGACCCAGTACTTC,15,.,TRBV5-1,.,TRBJ2-5
CSVERRANTGELFF,TGCAGCGTCGAGCGGCGGGCGAACACCGGGGAGCTGTTTTTT,14,.,TRBV29-1,.,TRBJ2-2
CASSQSGGPYNEQFF,TGTGCCAGTAGCCAAAGCGGCGGCCCCTACAATGAGCAGTTCTTC,15,.,TRBV19,.,TRBJ2-1
CATRGGQYTGELFF,TGTGCCACCCGTGGGGGACAGTACACCGGGGAGCTGTTTTTT,14,TRBD1,TRBV6-1,.,TRBJ2-2
CAISERGPSQGTQYF,TGTGCCATCAGTGAGCGCGGGCCCTCCCAGGGGACCCAGTACTTC,15,.,TRBV10-3,.,TRBJ2-5
CASSELSGANVLTF,TGTGCCAGCAGTGAACTTTCTGGGGCCAACGTCCTGACTTTC,14,.,TRBV6-1,.,TRBJ2-6
CASQPRALSETQYF,TGTGCCAGCCAGCCAAGGGCGCTCTCAGAGACCCAGTACTTC,14,.,TRBV7-2,.,TRBJ2-5
CASSYSSGSNEQYF,TGTGCCAGCAGTTACTCGTCAGGGTCCAACGAGCAGTACTTC,14,.,TRBV6-6,.,TRBJ2-7
CASSSGLAGVTADTQYF,TGTGCCAGCAGTTCGGGACTAGCGGGAGTTACCGCAGATACGCAGTATTTT,17,TRBD2,TRBV27,.,TRBJ2-3
CASSNGQGETQYF,TGTGCCAGCAGTAACGGACAGGGAGAGACCCAGTACTTC,13,TRBD1,TRBV7-3,.,TRBJ2-5
CASSLAFQGGYGYTF,TGCGCCAGCAGCTTGGCTTTCCAGGGCGGCTATGGCTACACCTTC,15,.,TRBV5-1,once,TRBJ1-2
CASSLTGTEKTGELFF,TGTGCCAGCAGCTTAACCGGGACAGAAAAAACCGGGGAGCTGTTTTTT,16,TRBD1,TRBV7-9,.,TRBJ2-2
CASSLGGTGFFVYGYTF,TGTGCCAGCAGCTTGGGGGGGACAGGTTTTTTTGTCTATGGCTACACCTTC,17,TRBD1,TRBV5-6,.,TRBJ1-2
CASSFGQGTYEQYF,TGTGCCAGCAGCTTCGGACAGGGAACCTACGAGCAGTACTTC,14,TRBD1,TRBV5-6,.,TRBJ2-7
CSVDPTSGSYNEQFF,TGCAGCGTTGATCCTACTAGCGGGAGTTATAATGAGCAGTTCTTC,15,TRBD2,TRBV29-1,.,TRBJ2-1
CASSPSLREQRNQPQHF,TGTGCCAGCAGTCCATCGTTGAGGGAACAACGGAATCAGCCCCAGCATTTT,17,.,TRBV28,.,TRBJ1-5
CASSFLGIKPGTSGIPDTQYF,TGTGCCAGCAGTTTCTTAGGAATTAAACCGGGGACTAGCGGGATACCAGATACGCAGTATTTT,21,TRBD2,TRBV28,.,TRBJ2-3
CASSSSSPPATQYF,TGTGCCAGCAGCTCCTCCTCCCCCCCTGCTACGCAGTATTTT,14,.,TRBV5-5,.,TRBJ2-3
CASSPGSPGELFF,TGCGCCAGCAGCCCGGGGAGCCCCGGGGAGCTGTTTTTT,13,.,TRBV5-1,.,TRBJ2-2
CASSKEWGAKGLYGAFF,TGTGCCAGCAGCAAAGAATGGGGAGCTAAGGGCCTTTATGGAGCTTTCTTT,17,.,TRBV21-1,.,TRBJ1-1
CASSLGNSHEQYF,TGTGCCAGCAGTTTAGGGAACTCCCACGAGCAGTACTTC,13,.,TRBV27,.,TRBJ2-7
CAWSGGTSGGDTQYF,TGTGCCTGGAGTGGCGGGACTAGCGGGGGGGATACGCAGTATTTT,15,TRBD2,TRBV30,.,TRBJ2-3
CASSEYGEAFF,TGTGCCAGCAGTGAATATGGTGAAGCTTTCTTT,11,.,TRBV25-1,once,TRBJ1-1
CASSRDIETQYF,TGTGCCAGCAGCCGGGACATTGAGACCCAGTACTTC,12,.,TRBV6-5,.,TRBJ2-5
CASRSPAVSYEQYF,TGTGCCAGCAGGTCCCCTGCAGTGTCCTACGAGCAGTACTTC,14,.,TRBV2,few,TRBJ2-7
CASSTFRDAHFLANYGYTF,TGTGCCAGTAGTACGTTCCGGGATGCGCACTTCTTAGCTAACTATGGCTACACCTTC,19,.,TRBV19,.,TRBJ1-2
CASSQITNTEAFF,TGTGCCAGCTCACAGATCACGAACACTGAAGCTTTCTTT,13,.,TRBV18,.,TRBJ1-1
CASSIPGRQPQHF,TGTGCCAGTAGTATCCCTGGGAGGCAGCCCCAGCATTTT,13,.,TRBV19,.,TRBJ1-5
CASSLIRISTDTQYF,TGCGCCAGCAGCTTGATTCGGATTAGCACAGATACGCAGTATTTT,15,.,TRBV5-1,.,TRBJ2-3
CASSLENTGELFF,TGTGCCAGCAGCTTAGAGAACACCGGGGAGCTGTTTTTT,13,.,TRBV13,.,TRBJ2-2
CASRTDTQYF,TGCGCCAGCAGGACAGATACGCAGTATTTT,10,.,TRBV10-1,.,TRBJ2-3
CASVTSQETQYF,TGTGCCAGCGTTACAAGTCAAGAGACCCAGTACTTC,12,.,TRBV28,.,TRBJ2-5
CASSQQGGQPQHF,TGCGCCAGCAGCCAACAGGGTGGACAGCCCCAGCATTTT,13,.,TRBV4-1,.,TRBJ1-5
CSVMGQHYEQYF,TGCAGCGTTATGGGACAGCACTACGAGCAGTACTTC,12,TRBD1,TRBV29-1,.,TRBJ2-7
CASSLGAGGSYEQYF,TGTGCCAGCAGCTTAGGGGCAGGGGGCTCCTACGAGCAGTACTTC,15,TRBD1,TRBV7-9,.,TRBJ2-7
CASSMMTGQPQHF,TGTGCCAGTAGTATGATGACGGGTCAGCCCCAGCATTTT,13,.,TRBV19,.,TRBJ1-5
CASSQTGSGGTPDTQYF,TGCGCCAGCAGCCAAACTGGTAGCGGGGGAACCCCAGATACGCAGTATTTT,17,TRBD2,TRBV4-1,.,TRBJ2-3
CASSIRVKGAEAFF,TGTGCCAGTAGTATAAGGGTTAAGGGCGCTGAAGCTTTCTTT,14,.,TRBV19,.,TRBJ1-1
CASSLVGTPFGEQYF,TGTGCCAGCAGTTTAGTGGGGACTCCCTTTGGAGAGCAGTACTTC,15,.,TRBV28,.,TRBJ2-7
CASSQSRDRYSNQPQHF,TGTGCCAGCAGCCAATCTCGGGACAGATATAGCAATCAGCCCCAGCATTTT,17,TRBD1,TRBV16,.,TRBJ1-5
CASSYSRGQPQHF,TGTGCCAGCAGTTACTCCCGTGGCCAGCCCCAGCATTTT,13,.,TRBV6-5,.,TRBJ1-5
CASSSRGRANTGELFF,TGTGCCAGCAGCTCCAGGGGGCGGGCGAACACCGGGGAGCTGTTTTTT,16,TRBD1,TRBV5-5,once,TRBJ2-2
CASREGARTSGRRTYNEQFF,TGTGCCAGCAGAGAGGGGGCCAGGACTAGCGGGAGGAGGACCTACAATGAGCAGTTCTTC,20,TRBD2,TRBV7-8,.,TRBJ2-1
CASSRTSGGDTQYF,TGTGCCAGCAGTAGGACTAGCGGAGGAGATACGCAGTATTTT,14,TRBD2,TRBV6-4,once,TRBJ2-3
CASSERRSAEAFF,TGTGCCAGCAGTGAAAGAAGGAGCGCTGAAGCTTTCTTT,13,.,TRBV2,.,TRBJ1-1
CASTSTGTGNEKLFF,TGTGCCAGCACTTCTACCGGGACAGGGAACGAAAAACTGTTTTTT,15,TRBD1,TRBV6-5,.,TRBJ1-4
CASNPGTSGTDEQFF,TGCGCCAGCAACCCCGGGACTAGCGGGACAGATGAGCAGTTCTTC,15,TRBD2,TRBV10-1,once,TRBJ2-1
CASSPPARGGGDEKLFF,TGTGCCAGCTCACCACCGGCTAGGGGAGGTGGCGATGAAAAACTGTTTTTT,17,.,TRBV18,.,TRBJ1-4
CASSPTLAANTGELFF,TGTGCCAGCAGCCCCACCCTAGCGGCGAACACCGGGGAGCTGTTTTTT,16,TRBD2,TRBV11-2,.,TRBJ2-2
CASSGDRVENEQFF,TGTGCCAGCAGCGGGGACAGGGTAGAGAATGAGCAGTTCTTC,14,TRBD1,TRBV27,few,TRBJ2-1
CASSQDPGGTGYTF,TGTGCCAGCAGCCAAGATCCGGGAGGCACTGGCTACACCTTC,14,.,TRBV4-2,.,TRBJ1-2
CASSNRWDEQFF,TGTGCCAGTAGTAACAGGTGGGATGAGCAGTTCTTC,12,.,TRBV19,.,TRBJ2-1
CAISFSGTEAFF,TGTGCCATCAGTTTCTCCGGCACTGAAGCTTTCTTT,12,.,TRBV10-3,.,TRBJ1-1
CAISEPKGRTSGNTDTQYF,TGTGCCATCAGTGAGCCGAAAGGCAGGACTAGCGGTAATACAGATACGCAGTATTTT,19,TRBD2,TRBV10-3,.,TRBJ2-3